This T cell receptor (beta chain) was sequenced in a study of Graves' ophthalmopathy and Graves' hyperthyroidism. This clonotype appeared many times. As yet, its antigen is unknown. The CDR3 extends over 15 amino acids. Trimming pared 3 bases from V and 3 bases from J, leaving 15 bases between. The V gene's germline CDR1 is MNHNS and CDR2 SASEGT. Amplification of TCR beta CDR3 regions used RNA transcripts. RT-PCR in the first round used HTBI primers; a second-round multiplex PCR followed. TCRdb used MiXCR to reprocess the multiplex PCR reads, holding one entry per CDR3 protein. The repertoire has some 160,000 distinct CDR3 sequences, around 40% of them found once; the top ten carry 8% to 9%. Broader study findings: Blood also held most thyroid clonotypes expanded above 0.001 frequency.

None of the included patients had other autoimmune diseases, uncontrolled infections, pregnancy or lactation, as these led to exclusion. Symptoms, serum thyroxine and TRAb, thyroid ultrasound, and orbital computed tomography formed the diagnostic basis. PBMCs were obtained from 10 ml of fresh peripheral blood. The chain couples TRBV6-1 to TRBJ2-7; possibly TRBD1 for D (6 bases). The source of this sequence is a man aged 25-45 years with Graves' ophthalmopathy. Input material: peripheral blood. Here the CDR3 reads CASSEAGTPLYEQYF. The CDR3 bases are TGTGCCAGCAGTGAGGCCGGGACACCCCTCTACGAGCAGTACTTC.